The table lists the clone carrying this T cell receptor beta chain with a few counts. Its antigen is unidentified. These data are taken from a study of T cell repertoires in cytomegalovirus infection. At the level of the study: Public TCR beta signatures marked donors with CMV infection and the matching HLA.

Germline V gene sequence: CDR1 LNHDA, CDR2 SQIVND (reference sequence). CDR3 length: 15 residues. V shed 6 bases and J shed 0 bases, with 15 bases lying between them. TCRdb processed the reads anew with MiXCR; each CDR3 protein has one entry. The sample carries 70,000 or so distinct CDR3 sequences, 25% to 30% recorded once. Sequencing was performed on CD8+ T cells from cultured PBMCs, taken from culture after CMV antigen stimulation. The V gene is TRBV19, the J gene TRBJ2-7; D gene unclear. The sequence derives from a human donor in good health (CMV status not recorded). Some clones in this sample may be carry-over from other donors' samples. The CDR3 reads CASSLSGPYSYEQYF. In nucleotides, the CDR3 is TGTGCCAGTAGCCTATCCGGGCCTTACTCCTACGAGCAGTACTTC. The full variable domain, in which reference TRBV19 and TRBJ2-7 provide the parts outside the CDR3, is DGGITQSPKYLFRKEGQNVTLSCEQNLNHDAMYWYRQDPGQGLRLIYYSQIVNDFQKGDIAEGYSVSREKKESFPLTVTSAQKNPTAFYLCASSLSGPYSYEQYFGPGTRLTVT.